The source of this T cell receptor (beta chain) is a study of OX40 agonist ivuxolimab in advanced cancers. Study-level information: The dose of intravenous ivuxolimab that patients received every 2 weeks ranged from 0.01 to 10 mg/kg. Overall study findings and caveats: The expanded peripheral T cells' antigen specificity was not determined. In general, CD8+ T cells held more expanded clones than CD4+ did, on average.

Generated by immunoSEQ multiplex PCR, the TCRdb table keeps only in-frame clones and is missing some. In the table there are tens of thousands of clones, less than 85% of which are singletons. On this clone itself: No antigen is known for it.

This CDR3 has 13 residues. Between the trimmed V and J ends, which lost 4 bases and 0 bases, there was a span of 10 bases. CDR1 and CDR2 (germline): GTSNPN, SVGIG (reference sequence). The chain couples TRBV30 to TRBJ2-7; D uncertain. The receptor was isolated from an adult with an advanced solid tumor such as melanoma, head and neck, liver or kidney cancer. The specimen was CD4+ or CD8+ T cells sorted from blood, collected in a trial of the OX40 agonist ivuxolimab. The CDR3 DNA is TGTGCCTGGACAGGTCATAGCTCCTACGAGCAGTACTTC. Translating gives CAWTGHSSYEQYF.